These 23 T cell receptor beta chains share one sample of origin, sequenced in a study of T-cell reconstitution after alpha-beta-depleted transplantation in children. A library of TCRbeta sequences, prepared with unique molecular identifiers, was generated. TCRdb re-called the PCR reads with MiXCR, one entry per CDR3 protein. The top ten hold roughly a quarter of the sample, which has a few hundred thousand distinct CDR3 sequences, 11% seen once. The specimen comprised peripheral blood, sampled 180 days after TCRalphabeta/CD19-depleted stem cell transplant. The receptor source for this set is a male patient between 2 and 10 years old who had a stem cell transplant for chronic granulomatous disease, so the T cells may come from the graft donor.

The sample holds many counts of this clonotype. This chain links TRBV28 with TRBJ1-6; D is uncertain. Looked up from germline, CDR1 is MDHEN and CDR2 is SYDVKM. Trimming cost V 5 bases and J 3 bases, with 14 bases left between them. CDR3 length equals 16 residues. CDR3 in amino acids: CASSASGSNYNSPLHF. The CDR3 DNA is TGTGCCAGCAGTGCCTCCGGGAGCAACTATAATTCACCCCTCCACTTT. The variable domain in full, with the rest retrieved from reference TRBV28 and TRBJ1-6, is DVKVTQSSRYLVKRTGEKVFLECVQDMDHENMFWYRQDPGLGLRLIYFSYDVKMKEKGDIPEGYSVSREKKERFSLILESASTNQTSMYLCASSASGSNYNSPLHFGNGTRLTVT.

V usage is TRBV18 and J usage is TRBJ1-1; the D is unclear. The CDR3 consists of 13 residues. CDR1 and CDR2 from the germline V gene are KGHSH and LQKENI. V lost 2 bases to trimming and J lost 5 bases, with 9 bases between them. The CDR3 DNA is TGTGCCAGCTCACCAAGGGCAAAGACTGAAGCTTTCTTT. Residues: CASSPRAKTEAFF. The full variable domain, in which reference TRBV18 and TRBJ1-1 provide the parts outside the CDR3, is NAGVMQNPRHLVRRRGQEARLRCSPMKGHSHVYWYRQLPEEGLKFMVYLQKENIIDESGMPKERFSAEFPKEGPSILRIQQVVRGDSAAYFCASSPRAKTEAFFGQGTRLTVV.

The genes are TRBV20-1 and TRBJ2-1; D not certain. The V end was cut by 4 bases, the J end by 4 bases, with 23 bases between. There are 17 residues in the CDR3. The germline V gene encodes CDR1 DFQATT and CDR2 SNEGSKA (reference sequence). The CDR3, as DNA: TGCAGTGCTACCGAGCCCCGCGGTATCGGGTCATACAATGAGCAGTTCTTC. This gives the protein CSATEPRGIGSYNEQFF.

This clonotype occurred many times. The chain uses TRBV12-3 or TRBV12-4 and TRBJ2-1; 10 bases are shared with TRBD2. The CDR3 sequence is 18 residues long. Trimming removed 2 bases from V and 4 bases from J; junction bases left unmatched: 11. CDR3 residues: CASSLSRASGSVYNEQFF. CDR3 nucleotide sequence: TGTGCCAGCAGTTTAAGTCGGGCTAGCGGGAGTGTATACAATGAGCAGTTCTTC.

This clonotype was detected ten times or more. V and J are TRBV20-1 and TRBJ2-3, with D maybe TRBD2 (5 bases). Trimming left V 1 base short and J 6 bases short, with 8 bases between. The CDR3 is 12 residues long. Germline CDR1 is DFQATT and CDR2 is SNEGSKA (reference sequence). CDR3 residues: CSARASQDTQYF. In nucleotides, the CDR3 is TGCAGTGCTAGAGCTAGCCAGGATACGCAGTATTTT.

This clonotype was detected ten times or more. The V gene is TRBV28, the J gene TRBJ2-7; a possible D gene is TRBD2 (5 bases). V was shortened by 6 bases and J by 6 bases, with 21 bases between the two germline ends. The CDR3 loop spans 15 amino acids. Germline CDR1 reads MDHEN; CDR2 reads SYDVKM. CDR3 nucleotides: TGTGCCAGCAGGTTGTCTACCGAGGGTGGGCGCGAGCAGTACTTC. This encodes CASRLSTEGGREQYF.

This clonotype was recorded at least ten times. This rearrangement joins TRBV7-2 to TRBJ1-2, with D perhaps TRBD1 (5 bases). The CDR3 loop spans 15 amino acids. Germline V lookup: CDR1 SGHTA, CDR2 FQGNSA. Trimming removed 5 bases at V and 5 bases at J, with 18 bases between. The CDR3 DNA reads TGTGCCAGCAGCCCAGAGGATGGGGCTAGGTATGGCTACACCTTC. Translating gives CASSPEDGARYGYTF. The variable domain in full, with the rest retrieved from reference TRBV7-2 and TRBJ1-2, is GAGVSQSPSNKVTEKGKDVELRCDPISGHTALYWYRQSLGQGLEFLIYFQGNSAPDKSGLPSDRFSAERTGGSVSTLTIQRTQQEDSAVYLCASSPEDGARYGYTFGSGTRLTVV.

The chain recombines TRBV7-3 with TRBJ2-3, with D maybe TRBD1 (7 bases). Germline V gene sequence: CDR1 SGHTA, CDR2 FQGTGA. V lost 7 bases to trimming and J lost 3 bases, with 14 bases between them. CDR3 size: 14 residues. In DNA, the CDR3 is TGTGCCAGCATTTTCAGGGGGGCAACAGATACGCAGTATTTT. It codes for CASIFRGATDTQYF.

This clonotype was seen many times. This chain links TRBV29-1 with TRBJ1-5; D not resolved. The CDR3 has 13 residues. Germline assignment: CDR1 SQVTM and CDR2 ANQGSEA. V gave up 4 bases and J gave up 5 bases, with 12 bases separating them. CDR3 residues: CSVGSVGDQPQHF. CDR3 nucleotide sequence: TGCAGCGTTGGTTCCGTGGGAGATCAGCCCCAGCATTTT.

This clonotype appeared many times. The gene calls are TRBV6-4 and TRBJ2-3; a possible D gene is TRBD1 (6 bases). The V gene's germline CDR1 is MRHNA and CDR2 SNTAGT. V gave up 4 bases and J gave up 0 bases, with 14 bases separating them. The length of the CDR3 is 16 residues. This CDR3 reads CASSASTGSSTDTQYF. CDR3 sequence (DNA): TGTGCCAGCAGTGCAAGTACAGGGTCCAGCACAGATACGCAGTATTTT.

This clonotype was detected ten times or more. This sequence joins TRBV29-1 and TRBJ2-3; weak D call: TRBD2 (5 bases). CDR1 SQVTM and CDR2 ANQGSEA come from the germline V gene. V was shortened by 4 bases and J by 5 bases, with 10 bases between the two germline ends. CDR3 length: 12 amino acids. CDR3 sequence: CSVGWSGDTQYF. The DNA for the CDR3 is TGCAGCGTTGGGTGGAGCGGAGATACGCAGTATTTT.

This clonotype came up many times. The V call is TRBV12-3 or TRBV12-4, the J call TRBJ1-1; no firm D call. This CDR3 region has 14 residues. The ends were cut back, 5 bases at V and 10 bases at J, with 20 bases in the middle. In nucleotides, the CDR3 is TGTGCCAGCAGTCCGGGATCTATTGAAACGCTAGCTTTCTTT. Translation gives CASSPGSIETLAFF.

This clonotype was recorded once. Given a much more abundant clone one base away, this may be a read error. This chain connects TRBV29-1 to TRBJ2-7; no clear D. Germline V gene sequence: CDR1 SQVTM, CDR2 ANQGSEA. V dropped 7 bases and J dropped 4 bases, with 20 bases sitting between them. This CDR3 has 14 residues. As DNA, the CDR3 is TGCAGCGGCCGGAACGGCGCTTCCCCTTACGAGCAGTACTTC. Amino acid sequence: CSGRNGASPYEQYF.

This clonotype appeared many times. The rearrangement joins TRBV5-1 to TRBJ1-3; D might be TRBD1 (6 bases). V lost 3 bases, J lost 0 bases, and 13 bases lay in between. The CDR3 sequence is 16 residues long. CDR1 and CDR2 (germline): SGHRS, YFSETQ. The CDR3 nucleotides are TGCGCCAGCAGCTCAAAACAGGGACTCTCTGGAAACACCATATATTTT. This codes for CASSSKQGLSGNTIYF.

In its sample, this clonotype was seen many times. Here the CDR3 DNA reads TGTGCCAGCAGCGGACTCTTAAACTTGAGGACGGATAATTCACCCCTCCACTTT. Its protein product is CASSGLLNLRTDNSPLHF. This chain connects TRBV5-5 to TRBJ1-6; D is unclear. Germline V gene lookup returns CDR1 SGHKS and CDR2 YYEKEE (reference sequence). V lost 4 bases, J lost 5 bases, and 22 bases lay in between. This CDR3 contains 18 residues.

J is TRBJ2-1 and V is TRBV5-1, with 10 bases aligning to TRBD2. The junction had 6 bases not matched to a gene; V was cut back by 0 bases and J by 9 bases. This CDR3 contains 15 residues. CDR1 SGHRS and CDR2 YFSETQ come from the germline V gene. The DNA for the CDR3 is TGCGCCAGCAGCTTGGTGGCTAGCGGGAGAGGTGAGCAGTTCTTC. Translation: CASSLVASGRGEQFF.

This clonotype appeared many times. The chain has TRBV27 and TRBJ2-2; D uncertain. Germline V CDR1 and CDR2: MNHEY, SMNVEV (reference sequence). This CDR3 is built from 14 residues. The V end was cut by 2 bases, the J end by 4 bases, with 8 bases between. CDR3: CASSLSSLTGELFF. The CDR3 nucleotides are TGTGCCAGCAGTTTAAGCTCCCTCACCGGGGAGCTGTTTTTT.

This clonotype came up many times. J is TRBJ1-1 and V is TRBV20-1; D not certain. The CDR3 runs 15 residues. Trimming stripped 2 bases from V and 1 base from J, with 14 bases between. Germline lookup yields CDR1 DFQATT and CDR2 SNEGSKA (reference sequence). CDR3 region: CSARLIILPNTEAFF. In nucleotides, the CDR3 is TGCAGTGCTAGACTCATCATACTCCCGAACACTGAAGCTTTCTTT.

This clonotype was observed many times. The V and J genes are TRBV12-3 or TRBV12-4 and TRBJ2-1; tentatively, D is TRBD2 (5 bases). The CDR3 has 14 residues. Trimming stripped 4 bases from V and 0 bases from J, with 7 bases between. Here the CDR3 DNA reads TGTGCCAGCAGTTCGGGATACTCCTACAATGAGCAGTTCTTC. Its translation: CASSSGYSYNEQFF.

This clonotype was observed many times. The rearrangement links TRBV12-3 or TRBV12-4 to TRBJ2-3; D gene unclear. Trimming pared 8 bases from V and 4 bases from J, leaving 7 bases between. This CDR3 comprises 11 residues. The CDR3 here is CASVASDTQYF. The CDR3 region has the DNA TGTGCCAGCGTCGCGTCAGATACGCAGTATTTT.

This clonotype was seen at least ten times. V is TRBV7-6 and J is TRBJ2-3; D is undetermined. The CDR3 is 16 amino acids. In germline, CDR1 is SGHVS, CDR2 FNYEAQ. Trimming shortened V by 1 base and J by 5 bases, and 16 bases separated the two germline ends. CDR3 in amino acids: CASSLGVASLIDTQYF. For the CDR3, the DNA is TGTGCCAGCAGCTTAGGAGTTGCTAGTTTAATAGATACGCAGTATTTT.

This clonotype was detected many times. The CDR3 is CSVGNRDYYEQYF. CDR3 DNA: TGCAGCGTTGGGAACCGGGATTACTACGAGCAGTACTTC. This chain links TRBV29-1 with TRBJ2-7; possible D gene TRBD2, 5 bases. This CDR3 is built from 13 residues. V lost 4 bases, J lost 3 bases, and 13 bases lay in between. From germline, CDR1 is SQVTM and CDR2 ANQGSEA.

This clonotype was recorded at least ten times. The chain uses TRBV10-3 and TRBJ1-2; possible D gene TRBD1, 6 bases. V lost 7 bases and J 2 bases, leaving 17 bases between the germline ends. Looked up from germline, CDR1 is ENHRY and CDR2 is SYGVKD. The CDR3 has 15 amino acids. In nucleotides, the CDR3 is TGTGCCATCAATACAGGGAGTATCAGGAACTATGGCTACACCTTC. Its translation: CAINTGSIRNYGYTF.